The present T cell receptor (beta chain) was sequenced within a study of T-cell reconstitution after alpha-beta-depleted transplantation in children. This clonotype was recorded a few times. As it was prepared, the TCRbeta library received unique molecular identifiers. TCRdb re-analysed the PCR reads in MiXCR, keeping a single row per CDR3 protein. The data contain around 380,000 distinct CDR3 sequences, under 13% of them singletons. V shed 1 base and J shed 12 bases, with 18 bases lying between them. Per the germline V gene, CDR1 is DFQATT and CDR2 is SNEGSKA (reference sequence). The CDR3 consists of 13 residues.

The source was PBMCs from the stem cell graft donor, collected from the stem cell graft. This TCR came from a human donor who donated a stem cell graft to a child with acute myeloid leukemia. This chain connects TRBV20-1 to TRBJ1-1; no reliable D call. CDR3 bases: TGCAGTGCTAGAGTCCCGGGCGAGCCCGGGCCTTTCTTT. Encoded protein: CSARVPGEPGPFF.